This TCR beta chain was captured by sequencing in a study of CD8 T cells in ankylosing spondylitis. Quantitative 5'-RACE with molecular barcodes was used to make the TCR beta libraries. In TCRdb, the 5' RACE reads were re-called with MiXCR into one record per CDR3 protein. The sample includes 500,000 to 650,000 distinct CDR3 sequences, roughly 5% of them seen just once. Study observations and caveats: Characteristic, it appeared, of ankylosing spondylitis blood was a TCR beta motif of several highly homologous variants. CD8+ disease-linked clones were present at relatively low frequencies in blood.

CDR3 length: 13 residues. Germline loops: CDR1 MNHNY, CDR2 SVGAGI (reference sequence). Trimming cost V 11 bases and J 4 bases; bases outside gene matches: 5. Many counts were recorded for this clonotype. No antigen is known for it. This chain connects TRBV6-6 to TRBJ2-3, with 11 positions matching TRBD1. Sequencing was carried out using blood, either unsorted or a sorted T cell fraction (not recorded which). The clonotype was recovered from a male donor with ankylosing spondylitis. This CDR3 is CAVRTGGSDTQYF. CDR3 DNA: TGTGCCGTTCGGACAGGGGGCTCAGATACGCAGTATTTT.